A selection of T cell receptor beta chains follows, all from one sample in a study of blood T cell repertoires in COVID-19. The data were produced by immunoSEQ multiplex PCR, yet TCRdb's version contains in-frame clones alone and is incomplete. The sample records around 300,000 clones, approximately 90% being singletons. The sample taken for sequencing was peripheral blood. The receptor source for this set is a woman aged 25 to 39 with COVID-19, enrolled during active disease. The CDR3 runs from the conserved cysteine through the conserved F or W. The order of the fields is J gene, V gene, D gene, clone size, CDR3 protein, CDR3 DNA. The D gene is left open where the match is weak. Rows give clone size only sometimes, using once, few, many, or a class for an expanded clone.

>TRBJ2-1|TRBV6-1|-|-
CASSVGGTAELTYNEQFF
TGTGCCAGCAGTGTAGGTGGAACAGCCGAACTTACCTACAATGAGCAGTTCTTC
>TRBJ2-7|TRBV19|TRBD1|-
CASSSRDRTYEQYF
TGTGCCAGTAGTAGTCGGGACAGAACCTACGAGCAGTACTTC
>TRBJ1-1|TRBV7-9|-|-
CASSSVGAVMNTEAFF
TGTGCCAGCAGCAGCGTGGGGGCCGTGATGAACACTGAAGCTTTCTTT
>TRBJ1-1|TRBV4-1|-|-
CASSQDVRGHTEAFF
TGCGCCAGCAGCCAAGATGTCAGGGGTCACACTGAAGCTTTCTTT
>TRBJ1-2|TRBV5-5|TRBD1|few
CASRAAGTENYGYTF
TGTGCCAGCAGGGCGGCCGGGACAGAGAACTATGGCTACACCTTC
>TRBJ1-1|TRBV2|TRBD1|-
CASSGDRGSTEAFF
TGTGCCAGCAGTGGGGACAGGGGTAGCACTGAAGCTTTCTTT
>TRBJ1-5|TRBV4-1|-|few
CASSQEASRNGPQHF
TGCGCCAGCAGCCAAGAGGCTTCCCGTAATGGCCCCCAGCATTTT
>TRBJ1-6|TRBV4-3|-|-
CASSSDRTDSYNSPLHF
TGCGCCAGCAGCTCAGACAGGACAGACTCCTATAATTCACCCCTCCACTTT
>TRBJ1-5|TRBV18|TRBD1|-
CASSADRNQPQHF
TGTGCCAGCTCAGCGGACAGGAATCAGCCCCAGCATTTT
>TRBJ1-2|TRBV2|-|once
CASSGTQGRYYGYTF
TGTGCCAGCAGCGGCACGCAGGGGCGATACTATGGCTACACCTTC
>TRBJ1-5|TRBV19|-|few
CASSSTEGSNQPQHF
TGTGCCAGTAGTTCGACGGAGGGGAGCAATCAGCCCCAGCATTTT
>TRBJ1-3|TRBV6-5|-|-
CASSYDRSSGNTIYF
TGTGCCAGCAGTTACGACAGGAGCTCTGGAAACACCATATATTTT
>TRBJ1-1|TRBV3-1/TRBV3-2|TRBD1|-
CASSLRQGWNTEAFF
TGTGCCAGCAGCCTGAGACAGGGGTGGAACACTGAAGCTTTCTTT
>TRBJ1-2|TRBV4-1|-|-
CASSHYGGRLNYGYTF
TGCGCCAGCAGCCATTACGGGGGACGCCTTAACTATGGCTACACCTTC
>TRBJ1-1|TRBV27|TRBD1|once
CASPSSGDRGVNTEAFF
TGTGCCAGCCCCTCTTCGGGGGACAGGGGGGTCAACACTGAAGCTTTCTTT
>TRBJ2-6|TRBV4-2|-|many
CASSQGGVSGANVLTF
TGTGCCAGCAGCCAAGGGGGCGTGTCTGGGGCCAACGTCCTGACTTTC